This entry describes one T cell receptor beta chain. The target antigen is unknown. Individual cDNA molecules had unique molecular identifiers attached to them by the library. Original handling: Sampled TCR counts reached a median of 95,638 per sample, with values ranging from roughly 20,000 to 700,000. One entry per CDR3 protein results from TCRdb running MiXCR on the RACE reads. The V and J calls were not made by the authors but by TCRdb's processing. The sample lists around 130,000 distinct CDR3 sequences; approximately 8.3% were seen once. The data belong to a study of human T cells and chemical hapten exposure. Study-level background: Yields of TCR per sample differed, chiefly owing to small differences in pooled library volume. Study observations and caveats: DPC sensitization left the count of TCRs above 1 in 1000 unchanged.

Documented time point: healthy volunteer bleed at 2 weeks. Extraction yielded total RNA from whole blood (unfractionated). The sample consisted of whole blood. The receptor was derived from a male donor in good health. Some clones in this sample may be carry-over from other donors' samples.

In nucleotides, the CDR3 is TGTGCCAGCAGCTTAGGGACTAGTTCGAACACCGGGGAGCTGTTTTTT. The encoded protein is CASSLGTSSNTGELFF. The chain uses TRBV11-2 and TRBJ2-2; 7 nucleotides align to TRBD2. The CDR3 runs to 16 residues. Germline values: CDR1 SGHAT, CDR2 FQNNGV. V shed 1 base and J 0 bases; nucleotides not matched to a gene: 2.